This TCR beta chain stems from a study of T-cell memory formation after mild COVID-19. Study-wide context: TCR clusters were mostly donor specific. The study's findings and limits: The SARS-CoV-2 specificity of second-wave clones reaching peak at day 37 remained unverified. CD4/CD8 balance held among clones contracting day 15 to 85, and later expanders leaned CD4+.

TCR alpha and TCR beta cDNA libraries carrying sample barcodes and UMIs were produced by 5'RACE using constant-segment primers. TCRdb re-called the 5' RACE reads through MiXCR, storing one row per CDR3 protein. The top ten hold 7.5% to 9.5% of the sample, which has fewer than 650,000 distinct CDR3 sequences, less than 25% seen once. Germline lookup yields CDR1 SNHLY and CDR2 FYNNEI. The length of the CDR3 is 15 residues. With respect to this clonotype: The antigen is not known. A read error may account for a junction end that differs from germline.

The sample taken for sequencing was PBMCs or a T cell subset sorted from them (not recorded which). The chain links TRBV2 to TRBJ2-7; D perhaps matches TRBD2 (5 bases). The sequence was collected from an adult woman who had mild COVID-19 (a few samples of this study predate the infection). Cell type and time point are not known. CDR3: CASREDPGNSYEQYF. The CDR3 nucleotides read TGTGCCAGCAGGGAAGATCCGGGGAACTCCTACGAGCAGTACTTC.